The entry below gives a single T cell receptor beta chain sequence along with its context. Its antigen is still unknown. Some clones are missing from TCRdb's copy, which holds only in-frame ones; the method was immunoSEQ multiplex PCR. The sample shows some 200,000 clones, roughly 92% of them seen only once. The data stem from a study of T cell responses to AZD1222 COVID-19 vaccine. General study results and limits: Most donors were white British and more were female, and clonal diversity was possibly underestimated. Samples come after the peak T cell response, not at day 14.

The V gene end was trimmed by 1 base and the J gene end by 2 bases; junction bases not matched to a gene: 4. The CDR3 runs 16 residues. The V gene's germline CDR1 is SEHNR and CDR2 FQNEAQ (reference sequence). The TCR comes from an adult in good health. This sequence joins TRBV7-9 and TRBJ2-3, with 9 bases matching TRBD2. Source: peripheral blood, taken on day 0 of AZD1222 vaccination. The CDR3 DNA is TGTGCCAGCAGCTTAGGTGGCGGGGGGGCCACAGATACGCAGTATTTT. Amino acids: CASSLGGGGATDTQYF.